These 17 T cell receptor beta chains share one sample of origin, sequenced in a study of CD8 T cells in Susac syndrome. Random hexamers primed reverse transcription of about 0.45 to 1 ug RNA. TCRdb passed the immunoSEQ multiplex PCR reads through MiXCR, listing each CDR3 protein once. The data show about 210,000 distinct CDR3 sequences, 85% to 95% seen once. The specimen was CD4+ T cells from PBMCs. The receptors originated from a human donor with Susac syndrome.

This chain connects TRBV29-1 to TRBJ1-2; D uncertain. In germline, CDR1 is SQVTM, CDR2 ANQGSEA. Deletions cut 0 bases from V and 7 bases from J, with 12 bases between. This CDR3 is built from 13 residues. The CDR3 region is CSVEDRGGGGYTF. As DNA, the CDR3 is TGCAGCGTTGAAGATCGAGGTGGTGGTGGCTACACCTTC.

This clonotype came up once. The gene calls are TRBV27 and TRBJ1-5; 7 bases are a match to TRBD1. Trimming cost V 5 bases and J 3 bases; bases outside gene matches: 10. The germline CDR1 and CDR2 sequences are MNHEY and SMNVEV (reference sequence). This CDR3 region has 16 residues. The CDR3 spells CASSPQGTVVNQPQHF. DNA for the CDR3: TGTGCCAGCAGTCCCCAGGGGACAGTAGTCAATCAGCCCCAGCATTTT.

V usage is TRBV7-9 and J usage is TRBJ2-3; no reliable D call. CDR1 is SEHNR, CDR2 FQNEAQ, per germline (reference sequence). CDR3 length equals 11 residues. Trimming cost V 8 bases and J 0 bases, with 3 bases left between them. CDR3 bases: TGTGCCAGCGGGAGCACAGATACGCAGTATTTT. Translating gives CASGSTDTQYF. The full variable domain, its missing parts supplied by reference TRBV7-9 and TRBJ2-3, is DTGVSQNPRHKITKRGQNVTFRCDPISEHNRLYWYRQTLGQGPEFLTYFQNEAQLEKSRLLSDRFSAERPKGSFSTLEIQRTEQGDSAMYLCASGSTDTQYFGPGTRLTVL.

This clonotype was seen a few times. CDR3 residues: CASSLAGGRNTEAFF. CDR3 nucleotides: TGTGCCAGCAGCTTGGCTGGAGGGAGGAACACTGAAGCTTTCTTT. This chain connects TRBV5-4 to TRBJ1-1; D gene uncertain. The CDR3 is made up of 15 amino acids. The germline gives CDR1 SGHNT, CDR2 YYREEE (reference sequence). V lost 0 bases, J lost 1 base, and 10 bases lay in between.

This clonotype was seen just once. The chain carries TRBV6-5 and TRBJ1-2; the match to TRBD1 covers 8 bases. Per the germline V gene, CDR1 is MNHEY and CDR2 is SVGAGI. The CDR3 extends over 14 amino acids. Trimming removed 2 bases from V and 7 bases from J; junction bases left unmatched: 6. The CDR3 bases are TGTGCCAGCAGTTACGACAGGGGTCGCGGTGGCTACACCTTC. Encoded protein: CASSYDRGRGGYTF.

The chain has TRBV6-5 and TRBJ1-1; TRBD1 agrees at 8 bases. Germline CDR1 and CDR2: MNHEY and SVGAGI. V lost 2 bases and J lost 1; bases outside the gene matches: 3. The CDR3 totals 15 residues. The CDR3 nucleotides read TGTGCCAGCAGTTACCTCGGACAGGGGAACACTGAAGCTTTCTTT. Amino acid sequence: CASSYLGQGNTEAFF.

This clonotype was seen only once. V is TRBV6-4 and J is TRBJ2-7, with D unclear. The CDR3 covers 12 residues. Trimming cost V 7 bases and J 3 bases, with 10 bases left between them. CDR1 is MRHNA, CDR2 SNTAGT, per germline. CDR3 amino acids: CASNQVYYEQYF. DNA for the CDR3: TGTGCCAGCAATCAGGTATACTACGAGCAGTACTTC.

The chain joins TRBV30 to TRBJ2-2; either TRBD1 or TRBD2 may supply D (5 bases each). There are 14 residues in the CDR3. V lost 2 bases to trimming and J lost 0 bases, with 7 bases between them. Germline V gives CDR1 GTSNPN, CDR2 SVGIG (reference sequence). CDR3 coding DNA: TGTGCCTGGAGTCGGGGCGCGAACACCGGGGAGCTGTTTTTT. It specifies CAWSRGANTGELFF.

V is TRBV7-8 and J is TRBJ2-5; TRBD1 aligns across 7 bases. CDR1 SGHVS and CDR2 FQNEAQ come from the germline V gene. The CDR3 is made up of 14 amino acids. Trimming at V came to 4 bases and at J to 2 bases, leaving 4 bases not matched to a gene. This CDR3 is CASSSQDRQETQYF. CDR3 nucleotides: TGTGCCAGCAGCTCCCAGGACAGGCAAGAGACCCAGTACTTC. Together with reference TRBV7-8 and TRBJ2-5, the CDR3 gives the full variable domain: GAGVSQSPRYKVAKRGQDVALRCDPISGHVSLFWYQQALGQGPEFLTYFQNEAQLDKSGLPSDRFFAERPEGSVSTLKIQRTQQEDSAVYLCASSSQDRQETQYFGPGTRLLVL.

Worth noting for this clonotype: One end of the junction fails to match germline, which may point to a read error. The chain is built from TRBV7-7 and TRBJ2-5, with 10 bases matching TRBD1. Germline loops: CDR1 SSHAT, CDR2 FNYEAQ (reference sequence). The CDR3 totals 16 residues. The CDR3: CASSPKGGTGEETQYF. In nucleotides, the CDR3 is TGTGCTAGCAGCCCGAAGGGGGGGACAGGGGAGGAGACCCAGTACTTC.

The rearrangement links TRBV30 to TRBJ2-3; D is undetermined. CDR1 and CDR2 from the germline V gene are GTSNPN and SVGIG (reference sequence). The CDR3 covers 15 residues. V was shortened by 3 bases and J by 2 bases, with 15 bases between the two germline ends. The CDR3 DNA reads as TGTGCCTGGAGCCAAGGGTGGGCTAACACAGATACGCAGTATTTT. As protein: CAWSQGWANTDTQYF.

This clonotype was counted a single time. The chain carries TRBV19 and TRBJ2-7; D might be TRBD1 (5 bases). The V end lost 4 bases, the J end lost 2 bases, and 12 bases lay between the germline ends. Germline V CDR1 and CDR2: LNHDA, SQIVND (reference sequence). CDR3 length: 14 amino acids. CDR3 sequence: CASSTRTPTYEQYF. Written as DNA, the CDR3 is TGTGCCAGTAGTACCCGGACACCTACCTACGAGCAGTACTTC.

V gene TRBV20-1 combines with J gene TRBJ1-5; D gene unclear. CDR1 is DFQATT and CDR2 is SNEGSKA in the germline V gene (reference sequence). Trimming shortened V by 0 bases and J by 4 bases, and 10 bases separated the two germline ends. This CDR3 contains 14 residues. The CDR3, as DNA: TGCAGTGCTAGAGATGATGTTTTTAATCAGCCCCAGCATTTT. Translating gives CSARDDVFNQPQHF.

V usage is TRBV5-1 and J usage is TRBJ2-7; 7 bases align to TRBD2. Germline assignment: CDR1 SGHRS and CDR2 YFSETQ. This CDR3 has 14 amino acids. Trimming removed 1 base from V and 2 bases from J; junction bases left unmatched: 3. In DNA, the CDR3 is TGCGCCAGCAGCTTGTACCTAGCGGCCTACGAGCAGTACTTC. It specifies CASSLYLAAYEQYF. The variable domain in full, completed from reference TRBV5-1 and TRBJ2-7, reads KAGVTQTPRYLIKTRGQQVTLSCSPISGHRSVSWYQQTPGQGLQFLFEYFSETQRNKGNFPGRFSGRQFSNSRSEMNVSTLELGDSALYLCASSLYLAAYEQYFGPGTRLTVT.

This chain links TRBV6-1 with TRBJ2-3; 8 bases align to TRBD2. The CDR3 spans 15 residues. Per germline, CDR1 MNHNS and CDR2 SASEGT. Trimming took 1 base from V and 3 from J; bases not matched to a gene: 3. The CDR3 nucleotides are TGTGCCAGCAGTGAAGGGGGACTAGAGACAGATACGCAGTATTTT. Protein sequence: CASSEGGLETDTQYF.

The chain has TRBV12-3 or TRBV12-4 and TRBJ1-1, with D possibly TRBD1 on 5 matching bases. V shed 2 bases and J shed 1 base, with 11 bases lying between them. The length of the CDR3 is 15 residues. CDR3 nucleotides: TGTGCCAGCAGTTTAACGGGCGGGGGGAACACTGAAGCTTTCTTT. It yields the protein CASSLTGGGNTEAFF.

V and J are TRBV7-2 and TRBJ1-4; D gene ambiguous. Trimming removed 5 bases from V and 2 bases from J, with 9 bases in between. Germline-derived CDR1 and CDR2 are SGHTA and FQGNSA. The CDR3 runs to 14 residues. For the CDR3, the DNA is TGTGCCAGCAGCCCCACCAGGACTAATGAAAAACTGTTTTTT. This codes for CASSPTRTNEKLFF.